This T cell receptor beta chain originates from a study of blood T cell repertoires in COVID-19. Clinical history as reported by participants underpinned cohort assignment. This CDR3 has 12 residues. Per the germline V gene, CDR1 is DFQATT and CDR2 is SNEGSKA (reference sequence). V gave up 3 bases and J gave up 11 bases, with 14 bases separating them. Sequencing used immunoSEQ multiplex PCR; TCRdb keeps in-frame clones, though not all of them. Here the sample spans approximately 170,000 clones, 88% being singletons. The chain links TRBV20-1 to TRBJ2-1; D possibly corresponds to TRBD2 (6 bases). This clonotype was sampled from a woman younger than 35 who had recovered from COVID-19. The sequencing input was PBMCs or T cells enriched from blood (not recorded which). The CDR3 here is CSASPLAAQQFF. In nucleotides, the CDR3 is TGCAGTGCTAGTCCCTTAGCGGCACAGCAGTTCTTC.